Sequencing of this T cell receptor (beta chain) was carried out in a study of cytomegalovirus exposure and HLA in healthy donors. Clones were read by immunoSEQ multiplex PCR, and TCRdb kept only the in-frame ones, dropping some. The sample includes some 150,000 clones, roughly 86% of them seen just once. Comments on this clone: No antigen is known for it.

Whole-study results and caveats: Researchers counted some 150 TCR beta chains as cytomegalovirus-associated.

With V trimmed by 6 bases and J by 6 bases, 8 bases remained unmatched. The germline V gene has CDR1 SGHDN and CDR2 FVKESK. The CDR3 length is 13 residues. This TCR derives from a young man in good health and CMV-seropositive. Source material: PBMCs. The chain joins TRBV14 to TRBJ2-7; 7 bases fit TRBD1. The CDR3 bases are TGTGCCAGCAGGGCAACCGGGACAGCCGAGCAGTACTTC. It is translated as CASRATGTAEQYF. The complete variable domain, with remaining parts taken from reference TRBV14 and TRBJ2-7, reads EAGVTQFPSHSVIEKGQTVTLRCDPISGHDNLYWYRRVMGKEIKFLLHFVKESKQDESGMPNNRFLAERTGGTYSTLKVQPAELEDSGVYFCASRATGTAEQYFGPGTRLTVT.